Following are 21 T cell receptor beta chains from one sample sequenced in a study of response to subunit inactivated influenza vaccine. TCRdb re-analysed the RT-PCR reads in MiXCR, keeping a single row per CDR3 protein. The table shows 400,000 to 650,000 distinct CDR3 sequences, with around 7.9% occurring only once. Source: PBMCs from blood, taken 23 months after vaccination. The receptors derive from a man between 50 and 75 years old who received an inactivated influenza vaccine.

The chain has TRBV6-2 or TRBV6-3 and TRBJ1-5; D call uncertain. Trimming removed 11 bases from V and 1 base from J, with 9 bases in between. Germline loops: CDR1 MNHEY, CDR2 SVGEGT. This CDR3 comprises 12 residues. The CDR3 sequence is CASSWSNQPQHF. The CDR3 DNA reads TGTGCCTCATCCTGGAGCAATCAGCCCCAGCATTTT.

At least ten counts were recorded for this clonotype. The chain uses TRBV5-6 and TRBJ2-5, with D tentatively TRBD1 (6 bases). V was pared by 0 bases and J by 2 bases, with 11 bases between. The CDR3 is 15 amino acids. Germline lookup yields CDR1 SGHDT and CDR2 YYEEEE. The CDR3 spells CASSLVVQGQETQYF. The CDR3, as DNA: TGTGCCAGCAGCTTGGTGGTCCAGGGGCAAGAGACCCAGTACTTC.

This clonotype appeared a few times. CDR3 nucleotides: TGTGCCAGCAGTTTTAGGGGCAGTGCAACCTACGAGCAGTACTTC. Protein sequence: CASSFRGSATYEQYF. This chain connects TRBV12-3 or TRBV12-4 to TRBJ2-7, with D perhaps matching TRBD1 (5 bases). V was pared by 3 bases and J by 2 bases, with 14 bases between. The CDR3 covers 15 residues.

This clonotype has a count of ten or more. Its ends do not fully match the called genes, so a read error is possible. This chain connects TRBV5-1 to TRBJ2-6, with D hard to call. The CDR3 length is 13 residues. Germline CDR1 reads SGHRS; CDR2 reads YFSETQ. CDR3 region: CASSLSGANVLTF. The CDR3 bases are TGTGCCAGCAGTTTATCTGGGGCCAACGTCCTGACTTTC. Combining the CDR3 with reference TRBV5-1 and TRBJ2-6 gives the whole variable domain KAGVTQTPRYLIKTRGQQVTLSCSPISGHRSVSWYQQTPGQGLQFLFEYFSETQRNKGNFPGRFSGRQFSNSRSEMNVSTLELGDSALYLCASSLSGANVLTFGAGSRLTVL.

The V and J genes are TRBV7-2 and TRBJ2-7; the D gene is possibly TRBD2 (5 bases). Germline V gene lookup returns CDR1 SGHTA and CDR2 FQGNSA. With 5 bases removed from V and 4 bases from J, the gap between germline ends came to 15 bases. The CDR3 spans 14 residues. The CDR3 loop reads CASSLLEGLYEQYF. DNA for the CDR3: TGTGCCAGCAGCCTATTAGAGGGCCTTTACGAGCAGTACTTC. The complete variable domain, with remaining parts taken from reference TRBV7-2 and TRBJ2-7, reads GAGVSQSPSNKVTEKGKDVELRCDPISGHTALYWYRQSLGQGLEFLIYFQGNSAPDKSGLPSDRFSAERTGGSVSTLTIQRTQQEDSAVYLCASSLLEGLYEQYFGPGTRLTVT.

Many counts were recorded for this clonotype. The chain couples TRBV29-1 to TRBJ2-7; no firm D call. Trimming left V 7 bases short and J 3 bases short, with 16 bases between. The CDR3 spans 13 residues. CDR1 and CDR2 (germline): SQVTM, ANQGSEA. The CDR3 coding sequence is TGCAGCGCCTCCGGTCAGGAGAGCTACGAGCAGTACTTC. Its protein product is CSASGQESYEQYF.

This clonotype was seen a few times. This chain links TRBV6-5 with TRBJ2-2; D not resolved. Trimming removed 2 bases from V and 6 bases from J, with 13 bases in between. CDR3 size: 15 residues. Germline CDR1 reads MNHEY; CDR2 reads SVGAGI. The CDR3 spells CASSYAQRVAGELFF. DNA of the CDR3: TGTGCCAGCAGTTACGCCCAAAGAGTAGCCGGGGAGCTGTTTTTT.

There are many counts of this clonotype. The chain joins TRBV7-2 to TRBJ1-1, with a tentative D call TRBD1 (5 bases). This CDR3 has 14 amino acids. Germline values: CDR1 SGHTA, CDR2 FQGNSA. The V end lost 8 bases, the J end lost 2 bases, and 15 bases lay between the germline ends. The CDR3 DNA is TGTGCCAGCCGAAAGGGGCAGATCAACACTGAAGCTTTCTTT. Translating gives CASRKGQINTEAFF.

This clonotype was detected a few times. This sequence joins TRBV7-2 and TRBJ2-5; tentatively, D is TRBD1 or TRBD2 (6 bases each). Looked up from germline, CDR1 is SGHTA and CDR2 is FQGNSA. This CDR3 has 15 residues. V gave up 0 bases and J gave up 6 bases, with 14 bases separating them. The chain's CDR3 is CASSLAGGSEKTQYF. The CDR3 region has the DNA TGTGCCAGCAGCTTAGCAGGGGGGAGTGAGAAGACCCAGTACTTC. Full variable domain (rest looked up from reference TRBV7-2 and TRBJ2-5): GAGVSQSPSNKVTEKGKDVELRCDPISGHTALYWYRQSLGQGLEFLIYFQGNSAPDKSGLPSDRFSAERTGGSVSTLTIQRTQQEDSAVYLCASSLAGGSEKTQYFGPGTRLLVL.

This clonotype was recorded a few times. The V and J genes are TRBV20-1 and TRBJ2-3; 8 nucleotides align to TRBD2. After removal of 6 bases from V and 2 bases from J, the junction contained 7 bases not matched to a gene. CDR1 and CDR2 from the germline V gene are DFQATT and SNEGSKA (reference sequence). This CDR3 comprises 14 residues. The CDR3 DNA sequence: TGCAGTGCCCACACGGGGGGGGCCACAGATACGCAGTATTTT. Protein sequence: CSAHTGGATDTQYF.

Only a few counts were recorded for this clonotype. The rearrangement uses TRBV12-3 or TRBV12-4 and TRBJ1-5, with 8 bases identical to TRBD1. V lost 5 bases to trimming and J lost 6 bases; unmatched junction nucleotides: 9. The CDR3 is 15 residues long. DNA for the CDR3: TGTGCCAGCAGTAGAACCCCAGGGGGCATTCAGCCCCAGCATTTT. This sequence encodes CASSRTPGGIQPQHF.

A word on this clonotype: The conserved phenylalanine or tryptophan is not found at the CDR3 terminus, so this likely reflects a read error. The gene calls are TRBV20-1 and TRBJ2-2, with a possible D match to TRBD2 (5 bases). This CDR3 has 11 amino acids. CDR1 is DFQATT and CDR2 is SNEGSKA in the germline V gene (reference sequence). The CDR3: CSGLNTGELFV. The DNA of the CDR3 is TGCAGCGGACTGAACACCGGGGAGCTGTTTGTT.

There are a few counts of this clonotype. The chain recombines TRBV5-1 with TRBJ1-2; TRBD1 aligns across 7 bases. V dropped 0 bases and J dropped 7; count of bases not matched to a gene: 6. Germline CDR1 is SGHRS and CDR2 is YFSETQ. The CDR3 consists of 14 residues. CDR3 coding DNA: TGCGCCAGCAGCTTGGGACAGGGTTCGGGTGGCTACACCTTC. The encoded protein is CASSLGQGSGGYTF.

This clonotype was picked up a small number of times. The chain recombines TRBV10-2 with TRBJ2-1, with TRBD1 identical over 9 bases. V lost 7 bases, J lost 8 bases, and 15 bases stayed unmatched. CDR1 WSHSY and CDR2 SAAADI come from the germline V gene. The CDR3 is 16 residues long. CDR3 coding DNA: TGCGCCAGCATCCTCATTGGGACAGGGAAAATGGATGAGCAGTTCTTC. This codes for CASILIGTGKMDEQFF.

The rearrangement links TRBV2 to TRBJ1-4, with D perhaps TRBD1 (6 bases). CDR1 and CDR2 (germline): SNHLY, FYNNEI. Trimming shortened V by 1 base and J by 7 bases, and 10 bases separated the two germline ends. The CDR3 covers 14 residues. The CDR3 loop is CASSEEGGTEKLFF. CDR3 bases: TGTGCCAGCAGTGAAGAGGGGGGAACTGAAAAACTGTTTTTT.

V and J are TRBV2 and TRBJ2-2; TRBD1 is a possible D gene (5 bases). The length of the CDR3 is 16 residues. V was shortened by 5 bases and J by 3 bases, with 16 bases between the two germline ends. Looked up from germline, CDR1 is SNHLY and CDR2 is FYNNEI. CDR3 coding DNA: TGTGCCAGCAGTACCTCAGGGTTATCGGACACCGGGGAGCTGTTTTTT. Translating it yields CASSTSGLSDTGELFF.

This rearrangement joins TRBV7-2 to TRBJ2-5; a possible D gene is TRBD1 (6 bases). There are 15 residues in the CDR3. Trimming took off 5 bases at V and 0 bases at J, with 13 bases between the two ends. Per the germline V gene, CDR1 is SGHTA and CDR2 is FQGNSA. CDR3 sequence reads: CASSQDSLYQETQYF. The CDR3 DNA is TGTGCCAGCAGCCAGGACAGCCTATACCAAGAGACCCAGTACTTC.

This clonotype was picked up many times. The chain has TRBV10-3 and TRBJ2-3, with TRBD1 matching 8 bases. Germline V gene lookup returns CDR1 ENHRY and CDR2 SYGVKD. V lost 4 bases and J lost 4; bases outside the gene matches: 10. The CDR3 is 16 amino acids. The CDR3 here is CAISASGDRWPDTQYF. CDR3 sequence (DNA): TGTGCCATCAGTGCCTCGGGGGACAGGTGGCCAGATACGCAGTATTTT.

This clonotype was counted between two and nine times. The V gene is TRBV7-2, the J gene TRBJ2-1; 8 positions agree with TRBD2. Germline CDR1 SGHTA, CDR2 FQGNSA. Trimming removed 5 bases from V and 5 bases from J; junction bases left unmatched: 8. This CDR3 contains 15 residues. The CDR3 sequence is CASSPSGGRNNEQFF. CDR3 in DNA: TGTGCCAGCAGCCCGTCTGGCGGGAGGAACAATGAGCAGTTCTTC.

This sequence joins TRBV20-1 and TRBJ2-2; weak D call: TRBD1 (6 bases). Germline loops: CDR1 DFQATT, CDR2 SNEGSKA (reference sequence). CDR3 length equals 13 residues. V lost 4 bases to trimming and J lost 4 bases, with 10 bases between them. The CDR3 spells CSAKQGSTGELFF. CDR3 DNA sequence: TGCAGTGCTAAACAGGGTAGCACCGGGGAGCTGTTTTTT.

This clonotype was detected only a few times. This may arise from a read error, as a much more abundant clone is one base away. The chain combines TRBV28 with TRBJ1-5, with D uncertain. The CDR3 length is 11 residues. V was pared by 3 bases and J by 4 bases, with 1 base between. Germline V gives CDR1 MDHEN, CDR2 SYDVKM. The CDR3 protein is CASSLNQPQHF. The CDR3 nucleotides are TGTGCCAGCAGTTTGAATCAGCCCCAGCATTTT.